This TCR beta chain was sequenced during a study of OX40 agonist ivuxolimab in advanced cancers. The data were produced by immunoSEQ multiplex PCR, yet TCRdb's version contains in-frame clones alone and is incomplete. The sample has over 75,000 clones, roughly 94% seen once; the top ten hold around 3%. Patients were excluded for autoimmune disease history or systemic immunosuppression. The CDR3 is 15 residues long. Per germline, CDR1 LNHDA and CDR2 SQIVND (reference sequence). Between the trimmed V and J ends, which lost 3 bases and 7 bases, there was a span of 16 bases. The receptor's source is an adult with an advanced solid tumor such as melanoma, head and neck, liver or kidney cancer. The chain recombines TRBV19 with TRBJ1-3; maybe TRBD1 (6 bases). This specimen consisted of CD4+ or CD8+ T cells sorted from blood, obtained in a trial of the OX40 agonist ivuxolimab. The CDR3 spells CASSISPWQGNTIYF. The CDR3 DNA reads as TGTGCCAGTAGTATCAGTCCCTGGCAGGGGAACACCATATATTTT.